This T cell receptor beta chain was found in a study of kidney transplant recipient with SARS-CoV-2 infection. TCRdb passed the reads through MiXCR, listing each CDR3 protein once. Found here are some 220,000 distinct CDR3 sequences, more than 25% of them singletons; the top ten hold more than 6.5%. This CDR3 contains 18 residues. Germline V lookup: CDR1 LNHNV, CDR2 YYDKDF (reference sequence). Trimming took 1 base from V and 5 from J, leaving 23 bases between them. This clonotype has at least ten counts. The sample was a blood sample, taken at baseline and between days 110 and 120 from a kidney transplant recipient. J is TRBJ1-1 and V is TRBV15; a possible D gene is TRBD1 (6 bases). The receptor was derived from a male patient aged 25-45 years who had COVID-19 and was a kidney transplant recipient. Some T cells may trace back to the graft donor. CDR3 DNA sequence: TGTGCCACCAGCAGAGTCCCAAACAGGGCAGGGATGGAAACTGAAGCTTTCTTT. This codes for CATSRVPNRAGMETEAFF.